This is a list of T cell receptor beta chains from one sample in a study of shared T cell receptors in the human thymus. Clones were sequenced by immunoSEQ multiplex PCR, and TCRdb holds only the in-frame ones, with some missing. The repertoire includes about 660,000 clones, around 87% of them detected once, and 0.0094% sits in the top ten. These data were also filed under a second study, of human thymus T cells.

The sequencing sample was made of thymocytes. The receptors were sampled from a boy less than two years old with a congenital heart defect. The CDR3 runs from the conserved cysteine through the conserved F or W. Each record gives: D gene, clone size, CDR3 length, J gene, V gene, CDR3 DNA, CDR3 protein. A D gene is named only where the DNA matches it firmly. Clone size, where shown, is once, few, many, or a class for clones that have expanded.

. . 14 TRBJ2-2 TRBV5-1 TGCGCCAGCAGGGCGGGCAGGATTACCGGGGAGCTGTTTTTT CASRAGRITGELFF
TRBD1 . 16 TRBJ1-2 TRBV9 TGTGCCAGCAGCCCACGGGACAGGGGGCCAGATTATGGCTACACCTTC CASSPRDRGPDYGYTF
TRBD1 . 17 TRBJ2-2 TRBV4-1 TGCGCCAGCAGCCAAGATCGGGGACAGGGGCGAGGCGGGGAGCTGTTTTTT CASSQDRGQGRGGELFF
. . 16 TRBJ2-5 TRBV5-6 TGTGCCAGCAGCCGGAAAGGGGAAGGGGGCCAAGAGACCCAGTACTTC CASSRKGEGGQETQYF
. . 14 TRBJ2-7 TRBV11-2 TGTGCCAGCAGCTTATATATACACTCCTACGAGCAGTACTTC CASSLYIHSYEQYF
TRBD1 . 15 TRBJ1-1 TRBV11-2 TGTGCCAGCAGCGTCCAGGGACAGGGGGACACTGAAGCTTTCTTT CASSVQGQGDTEAFF
TRBD2 . 18 TRBJ2-7 TRBV4-3 TGCGCCAGCAGCCAAGCAGGGACTAGCGGGGACCTCTCCTACGAGCAGTACTTC CASSQAGTSGDLSYEQYF
TRBD1 . 19 TRBJ2-6 TRBV12-5 TGTGCTAGTGGTTTGGGAAAACAGGGGGAGGCCTCTGGGGCCAACGTCCTGACTTTC CASGLGKQGEASGANVLTF
TRBD2 . 16 TRBJ2-7 TRBV4-3 TGCGCCAGCAGTCCTGAGAGAGCGGGAGAACGGTACGAGCAGTACTTC CASSPERAGERYEQYF
. . 14 TRBJ1-1 TRBV15 TGTGCCACCAGCAGGCGCCGTCGGAACACTGAAGCTTTCTTT CATSRRRRNTEAFF
TRBD2 . 18 TRBJ2-2 TRBV19 TGTGCCAGTAGTATGGGTCGCTCTAGCGGAAGGAACACCGGGGAGCTGTTTTTT CASSMGRSSGRNTGELFF
TRBD1 . 15 TRBJ2-2 TRBV28 TGTGCCAGCAGTTTGAACAGGGGACACACCGGGGAGCTGTTTTTT CASSLNRGHTGELFF
TRBD1 . 17 TRBJ2-3 TRBV4-3 TGCGCCAGCAGCCAAGTAAGGACAGGGTCTAGCACAGATACGCAGTATTTT CASSQVRTGSSTDTQYF
. . 15 TRBJ1-1 TRBV11-2 TGTGCCAGCAGCCCCCCCCTGCAGGCCAACACTGAAGCTTTCTTT CASSPPLQANTEAFF
. few 16 TRBJ1-5 TRBV27 TGTGCCAGCAGTTTATCAGGGGCCTTAGGAGATCAGCCCCAGCATTTT CASSLSGALGDQPQHF
. . 19 TRBJ2-7 TRBV5-1 TGCGCCAGCAGCTTCAGGAGTAGATGGGGGCCCACTGAGACCTACGAGCAGTACTTC CASSFRSRWGPTETYEQYF
TRBD2 . 15 TRBJ2-1 TRBV30 TGTGCCTGGAATCCTAGCGGGAGGTGGGCCAATGAGCAGTTCTTC CAWNPSGRWANEQFF
TRBD2 . 15 TRBJ2-3 TRBV6-5 TGTGCCAGCAGGGGGCTAGCGGGCCTCACAGATACGCAGTATTTT CASRGLAGLTDTQYF
. . 15 TRBJ2-7 TRBV5-5 TGTGCCAGCAGTGTGAGCGGGCAGGGGGAGAACGAGCAGTACTTC CASSVSGQGENEQYF
TRBD1 . 16 TRBJ1-6 TRBV30 TGTGCCTGGAACAAAGACAGGGAGGCTAATAATTCACCCCTCCACTTT CAWNKDREANNSPLHF
. . 14 TRBJ2-7 TRBV27 TGTGCCAGCAGTAACAGGGCAAGCTCCTACGAGCAGTACTTC CASSNRASSYEQYF
. . 12 TRBJ2-1 TRBV23-1 TGCGCCAGCCTGGGTTGGCGGGAACAGCAGTTCTTC CASLGWREQQFF
. . 15 TRBJ1-5 TRBV15 TGTGCCACCAGCAGAGAAGCAGGGACACAACAGCCCCAGCATTTT CATSREAGTQQPQHF
TRBD1 few 14 TRBJ1-2 TRBV5-6 TGTGCCAGCAGCTTGGGACAGGGGGCCTATGGCTACACCTTC CASSLGQGAYGYTF
. once 15 TRBJ2-1 TRBV7-2 TGTGCCAGCAGCTTAATAACTAGCCGATACAATGAGCAGTTCTTC CASSLITSRYNEQFF
TRBD1 . 13 TRBJ2-7 TRBV28 TGTGCCAGCAGTTGCCGGACAGGCTACGAGCAGTACTTC CASSCRTGYEQYF
. . 14 TRBJ2-2 TRBV6-5 TGTGCCAGCAAACCCCTCGGGGGATCCGGGGAGCTGTTTTTT CASKPLGGSGELFF
. . 13 TRBJ2-1 TRBV30 TGTGCCTGGAGTGGGGACATGATCAATGAGCAGTTCTTC CAWSGDMINEQFF
. . 9 TRBJ1-1 TRBV20-1 TGCAGTGGAACCGGTGAAGCTTTCTTT CSGTGEAFF
. few 15 TRBJ1-4 TRBV6-1 TGTGCCAGCAGTGAAGGGGATAACAGGGATGAAAAACTGTTTTTT CASSEGDNRDEKLFF